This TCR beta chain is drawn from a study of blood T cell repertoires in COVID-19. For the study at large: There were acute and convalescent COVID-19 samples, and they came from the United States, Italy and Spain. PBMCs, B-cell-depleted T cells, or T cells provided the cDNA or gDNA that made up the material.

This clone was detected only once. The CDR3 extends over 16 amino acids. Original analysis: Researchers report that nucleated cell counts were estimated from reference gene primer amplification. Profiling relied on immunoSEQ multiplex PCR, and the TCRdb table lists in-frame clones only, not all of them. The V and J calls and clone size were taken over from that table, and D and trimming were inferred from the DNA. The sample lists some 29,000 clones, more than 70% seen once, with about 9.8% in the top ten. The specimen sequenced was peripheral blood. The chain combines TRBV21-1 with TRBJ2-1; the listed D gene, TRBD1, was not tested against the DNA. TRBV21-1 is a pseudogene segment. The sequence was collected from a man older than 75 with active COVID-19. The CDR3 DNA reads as TGTGCCAGCAGCCTACAACAGGGGGCCCCCTACAATGAGCAGTTCTTC. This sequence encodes CASSLQQGAPYNEQFF.